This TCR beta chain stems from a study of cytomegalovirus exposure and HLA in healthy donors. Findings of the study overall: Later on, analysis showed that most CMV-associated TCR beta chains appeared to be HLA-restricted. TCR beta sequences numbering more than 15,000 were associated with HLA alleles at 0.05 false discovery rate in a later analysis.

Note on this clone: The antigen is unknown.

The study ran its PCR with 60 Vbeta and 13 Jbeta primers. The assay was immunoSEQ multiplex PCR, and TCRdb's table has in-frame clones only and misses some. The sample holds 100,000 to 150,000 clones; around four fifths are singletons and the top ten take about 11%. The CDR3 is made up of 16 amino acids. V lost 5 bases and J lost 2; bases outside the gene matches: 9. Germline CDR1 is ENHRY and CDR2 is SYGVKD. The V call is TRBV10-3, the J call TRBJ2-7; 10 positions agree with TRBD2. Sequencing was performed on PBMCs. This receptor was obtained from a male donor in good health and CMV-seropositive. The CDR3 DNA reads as TGTGCCATCAGTAAGGGAGCGGGAGGGAATGCCTACGAGCAGTACTTC. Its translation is CAISKGAGGNAYEQYF.